These T cell receptor beta chains were read from a single sample in a study of OX40 agonist ivuxolimab in advanced cancers. Here immunoSEQ multiplex PCR was the method, and the copy in TCRdb shows in-frame clones only, minus some. In the table there are around 18,000 clones, less than 95% of which are singletons. The sample here was CD4+ or CD8+ T cells sorted from blood, taken in a trial of the OX40 agonist ivuxolimab. These receptors were collected from an adult with an advanced solid tumor such as melanoma, head and neck, liver or kidney cancer. CDR3s include the opening cysteine and the closing phenylalanine or tryptophan. The D gene is left open where the match is weak. Size values are once, few and many counts, or a class for expanded clones, and some rows have none.

d_gene	v_gene	abundance	len	j_gene	CDR3aa	CDR3nt
TRBD2	TRBV19	NA	16	TRBJ2-2	CASGLLAGGPFGELFF	TGTGCCAGTGGGTTACTAGCGGGAGGGCCTTTCGGGGAGCTGTTTTTT
NA	TRBV7-9	NA	13	TRBJ2-1	CASSRLGSNEQFF	TGTGCCAGCAGCAGACTAGGAAGCAATGAGCAGTTCTTC
NA	TRBV7-8	NA	14	TRBJ2-7	CASSLAPDSYEQYF	TGTGCCAGCAGCTTAGCGCCGGACAGCTACGAGCAGTACTTC
NA	TRBV4-2	NA	16	TRBJ2-2	CASSHSPQGNTGELFF	TGTGCCAGCAGCCACTCACCCCAGGGCAACACCGGGGAGCTGTTTTTT
NA	TRBV6-4	NA	15	TRBJ1-5	CATSPRHSSNQPQHF	TGTGCCACCAGCCCTCGACACTCTAGCAATCAGCCCCAGCATTTT
NA	TRBV23-1	NA	15	TRBJ2-5	CASSQSRGSGETQYF	TGCGCCAGCAGTCAATCACGTGGGAGTGGGGAGACCCAGTACTTC
NA	TRBV7-9	NA	15	TRBJ1-2	CASSPPGDSNYGYTF	TGTGCCAGCAGCCCTCCCGGGGATAGTAACTATGGCTACACCTTC
TRBD1	TRBV9	NA	18	TRBJ1-3	CASSPRPGTGSSGNTIYF	TGTGCCAGCAGCCCACGTCCCGGGACAGGGAGCTCTGGAAACACCATATATTTT
NA	TRBV4-1	NA	13	TRBJ2-2	CASSQVGSGELFF	TGCGCCAGCAGCCAAGTTGGGTCCGGGGAGCTGTTTTTT
NA	TRBV7-6	NA	14	TRBJ2-7	CASSSTSSSYEQYF	TGTGCCAGCAGCTCCACCTCGAGCTCCTACGAGCAGTACTTC
NA	TRBV27	NA	12	TRBJ2-2	CASSLNTGELFF	TGTGCCAGCAGTTTGAACACCGGGGAGCTGTTTTTT
NA	TRBV5-4	NA	14	TRBJ1-3	CASSLLGSGNTIYF	TGTGCCAGCAGCTTGTTAGGGTCTGGAAACACCATATATTTT
NA	TRBV10-3	once	14	TRBJ2-2	CAISESDGAGELFF	TGTGCCATCAGTGAGTCGGACGGGGCCGGGGAGCTGTTTTTT
NA	TRBV9	NA	15	TRBJ2-5	CASSVAASRGETQYF	TGTGCCAGCAGCGTAGCGGCTAGCCGTGGGGAGACCCAGTACTTC
NA	TRBV6-5	NA	14	TRBJ1-1	CASSYLLDNTEAFF	TGTGCCAGCAGTTATCTCTTAGATAACACTGAAGCTTTCTTT
NA	TRBV28	NA	12	TRBJ1-5	CASSLPVQPQHF	TGTGCCAGCAGTTTGCCCGTTCAGCCCCAGCATTTT
NA	TRBV27	NA	14	TRBJ1-5	CASSPGYSNQPQHF	TGTGCCAGCAGTCCTGGTTATAGCAATCAGCCCCAGCATTTT
TRBD2	TRBV7-2	NA	16	TRBJ2-1	CASSLYLAGSYNEQFF	TGTGCCAGCAGCTTGTACCTAGCGGGATCCTACAATGAGCAGTTCTTC
TRBD2	TRBV18	NA	14	TRBJ2-3	CASSLSGSTDTQYF	TGTGCCAGCTCACTTAGCGGGAGCACAGATACGCAGTATTTT
NA	TRBV6-5	NA	13	TRBJ2-7	CASSYGVPYEQYF	TGTGCCAGCAGTTACGGGGTCCCCTACGAGCAGTACTTC
NA	TRBV11-2	NA	15	TRBJ2-1	CASSAWKAEWNEQFF	TGTGCCAGCAGCGCCTGGAAGGCGGAGTGGAATGAGCAGTTCTTC
NA	TRBV28	NA	14	TRBJ1-1	CASSPGVGGTEAFF	TGTGCCAGCAGCCCAGGGGTTGGAGGGACTGAAGCTTTCTTT
NA	TRBV7-2	NA	16	TRBJ1-2	CASSLARAVYLRGYTF	TGTGCCAGCAGCTTAGCGCGGGCAGTCTATCTTAGGGGCTACACCTTC
TRBD1	TRBV4-3	NA	16	TRBJ2-5	CASSQGVGYRGETQYF	TGCGCCAGCAGCCAAGGAGTGGGGTACAGGGGGGAGACCCAGTACTTC
NA	TRBV4-1	NA	11	TRBJ1-4	CASSQDNWLFF	TGCGCCAGCAGCCAAGACAACTGGCTGTTTTTT
TRBD2	TRBV28	NA	15	TRBJ2-3	CASSFLSGSPDTQYF	TGTGCCAGCAGTTTCTTGAGCGGGAGCCCCGATACGCAGTATTTT
NA	TRBV27	NA	18	TRBJ1-3	CASSSLTGPDGYGHTIYF	TGTGCCAGCAGTTCTCTGACAGGCCCTGATGGTTACGGGCACACCATATATTTT
TRBD2	TRBV9	NA	15	TRBJ2-1	CASSVRLAGVSEQFF	TGTGCCAGCAGCGTACGGCTTGCGGGAGTGAGTGAGCAGTTCTTC